This TCR beta chain comes out of a study of blood T cell repertoires in COVID-19. Study overall: Acute-phase and convalescent COVID-19 samples originated in the United States, Italy and Spain. PBMCs, B-cell-depleted T cells, or T cells provided the cDNA or gDNA that made up the material.

In germline, CDR1 is SGHNT, CDR2 YYREEE (reference sequence). The V gene lost 0 bases and the J gene lost 9 bases, with 13 bases spanning the gap. This CDR3 has 14 residues. As processed by the authors: It was from reference gene primer amplification that nucleated cell counts were estimated. Libraries were prepared by immunoSEQ multiplex PCR; TCRdb keeps only in-frame clonotypes and omits some of them. D and trimming come from the DNA, and the V and J calls and clone size come from that table. Of roughly 97,000 clones listed, 90% to 95% are singletons. The rearrangement uses TRBV5-4 and TRBJ2-1, with a tentative D call TRBD1 (6 bases). What was sequenced was peripheral blood. This receptor was identified in a human donor in a cohort sampled during active COVID-19. The CDR3 protein is CASSLAPQGGEQFF. In DNA form, the CDR3 reads TGTGCCAGCAGCTTGGCCCCACAGGGCGGTGAGCAGTTCTTC.